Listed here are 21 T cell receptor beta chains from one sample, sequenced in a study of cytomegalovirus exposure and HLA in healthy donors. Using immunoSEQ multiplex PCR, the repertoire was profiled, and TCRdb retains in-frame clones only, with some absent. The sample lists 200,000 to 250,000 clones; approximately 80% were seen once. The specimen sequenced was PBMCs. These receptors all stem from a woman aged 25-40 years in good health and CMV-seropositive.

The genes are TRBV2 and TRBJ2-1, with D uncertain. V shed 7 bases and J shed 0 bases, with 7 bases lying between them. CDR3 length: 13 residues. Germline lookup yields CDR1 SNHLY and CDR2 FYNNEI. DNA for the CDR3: TGTGCCAGCATGCCCGGCTCCTACAATGAGCAGTTCTTC. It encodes CASMPGSYNEQFF.

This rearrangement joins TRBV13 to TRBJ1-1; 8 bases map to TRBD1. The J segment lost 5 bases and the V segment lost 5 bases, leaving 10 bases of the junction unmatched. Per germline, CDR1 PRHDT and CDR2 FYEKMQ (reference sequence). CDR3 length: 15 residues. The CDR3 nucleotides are TGTGCCAGCAGCGAACAGGGGGGCTTTAATACTGAAGCTTTCTTT. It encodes CASSEQGGFNTEAFF.

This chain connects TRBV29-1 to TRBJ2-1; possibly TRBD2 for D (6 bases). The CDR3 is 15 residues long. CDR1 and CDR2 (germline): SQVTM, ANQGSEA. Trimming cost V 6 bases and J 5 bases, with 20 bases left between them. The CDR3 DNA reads TGCAGCGTGGTCAAACTAGCTAAGAAGGACAATGAGCAGTTCTTC. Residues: CSVVKLAKKDNEQFF.

The chain's CDR3 is CAISEVGGNQPQHF. The DNA for the CDR3 is TGTGCCATCAGTGAAGTCGGTGGCAATCAGCCCCAGCATTTT. V is TRBV10-3 and J is TRBJ1-5, with no clear D. The CDR3 covers 14 residues. The ends were cut back, 3 bases at V and 2 bases at J, with 8 bases in the middle. The germline V gene encodes CDR1 ENHRY and CDR2 SYGVKD.

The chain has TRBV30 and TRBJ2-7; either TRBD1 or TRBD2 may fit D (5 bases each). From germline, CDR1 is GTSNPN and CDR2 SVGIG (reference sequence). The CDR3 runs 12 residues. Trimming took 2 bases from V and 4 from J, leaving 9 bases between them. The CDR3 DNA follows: TGTGCCTGGAGTTTTGGGGGATACGAGCAGTACTTC. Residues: CAWSFGGYEQYF. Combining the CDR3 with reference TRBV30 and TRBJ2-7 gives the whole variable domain SQTIHQWPATLVQPVGSPLSLECTVEGTSNPNLYWYRQAAGRGLQLLFYSVGIGQISSEVPQNLSASRPQDRQFILSSKKLLLSDSGFYLCAWSFGGYEQYFGPGTRLTVT.

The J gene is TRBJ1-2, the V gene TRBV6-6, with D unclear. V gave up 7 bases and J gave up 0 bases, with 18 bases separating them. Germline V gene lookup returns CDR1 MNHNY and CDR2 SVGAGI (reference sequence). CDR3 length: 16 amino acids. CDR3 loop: CASTRMAGRANYGYTF. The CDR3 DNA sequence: TGTGCCAGCACGCGTATGGCGGGTAGAGCTAACTATGGCTACACCTTC.

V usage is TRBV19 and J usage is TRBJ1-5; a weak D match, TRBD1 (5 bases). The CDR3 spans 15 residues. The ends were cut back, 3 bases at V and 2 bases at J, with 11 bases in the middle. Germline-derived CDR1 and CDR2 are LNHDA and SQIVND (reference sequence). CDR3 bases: TGTGCCAGTAGTATCCAGGGTAACGGCAATCAGCCCCAGCATTTT. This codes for CASSIQGNGNQPQHF.

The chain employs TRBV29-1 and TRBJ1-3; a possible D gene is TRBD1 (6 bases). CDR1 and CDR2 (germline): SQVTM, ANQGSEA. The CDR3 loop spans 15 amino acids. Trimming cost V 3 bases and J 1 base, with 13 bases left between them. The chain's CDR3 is CSVEGDRLSGNTIYF. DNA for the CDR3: TGCAGCGTTGAGGGCGACAGGTTGTCTGGAAACACCATATATTTT.

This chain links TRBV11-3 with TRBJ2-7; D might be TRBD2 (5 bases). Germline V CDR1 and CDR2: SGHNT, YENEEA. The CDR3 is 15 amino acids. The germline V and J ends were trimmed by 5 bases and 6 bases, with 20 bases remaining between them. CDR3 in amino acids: CASSPVGGYQREQYF. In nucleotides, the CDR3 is TGTGCCAGCAGCCCCGTCGGCGGGTACCAGCGCGAGCAGTACTTC.

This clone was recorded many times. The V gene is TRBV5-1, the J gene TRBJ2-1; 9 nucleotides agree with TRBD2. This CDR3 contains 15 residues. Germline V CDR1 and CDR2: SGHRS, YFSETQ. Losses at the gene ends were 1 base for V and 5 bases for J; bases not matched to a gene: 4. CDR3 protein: CASSLSIAGDNEQFF. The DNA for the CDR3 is TGCGCCAGCAGCTTGAGCATAGCGGGGGACAATGAGCAGTTCTTC.

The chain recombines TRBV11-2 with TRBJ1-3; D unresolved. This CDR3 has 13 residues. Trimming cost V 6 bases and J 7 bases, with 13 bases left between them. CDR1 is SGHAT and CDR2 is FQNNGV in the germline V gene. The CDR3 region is CASRALRENTIYF. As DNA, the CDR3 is TGTGCCAGCAGGGCCCTGAGGGAGAACACCATATATTTT.

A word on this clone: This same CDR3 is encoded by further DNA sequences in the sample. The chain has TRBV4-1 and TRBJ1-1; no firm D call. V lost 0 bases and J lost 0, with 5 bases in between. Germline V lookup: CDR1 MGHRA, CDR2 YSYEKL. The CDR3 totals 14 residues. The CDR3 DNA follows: TGCGCCAGCAGCCAAGATAGGTTGAACACTGAAGCTTTCTTT. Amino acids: CASSQDRLNTEAFF.

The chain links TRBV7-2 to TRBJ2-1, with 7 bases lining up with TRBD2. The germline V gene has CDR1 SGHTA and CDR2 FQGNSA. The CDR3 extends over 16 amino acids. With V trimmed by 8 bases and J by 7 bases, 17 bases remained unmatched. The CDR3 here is CASVLTLGGGLNEQFF. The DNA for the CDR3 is TGTGCCAGCGTTTTGACCCTTGGGGGAGGGTTGAATGAGCAGTTCTTC.

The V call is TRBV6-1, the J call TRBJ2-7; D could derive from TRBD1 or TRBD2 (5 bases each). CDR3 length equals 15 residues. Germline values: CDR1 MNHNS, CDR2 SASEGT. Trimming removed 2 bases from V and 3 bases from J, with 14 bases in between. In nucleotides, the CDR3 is TGTGCCAGCAGTGAATACCCTAGCAGGGTCTACGAGCAGTACTTC. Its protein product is CASSEYPSRVYEQYF.

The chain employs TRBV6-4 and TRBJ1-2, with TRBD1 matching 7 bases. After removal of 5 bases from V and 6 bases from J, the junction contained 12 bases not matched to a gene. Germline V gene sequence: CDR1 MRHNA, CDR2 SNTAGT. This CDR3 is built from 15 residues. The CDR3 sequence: CASSPTGTATNGYTF. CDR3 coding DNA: TGTGCCAGCAGTCCCACCGGGACAGCAACTAATGGCTACACCTTC.

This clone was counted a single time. The CDR3, as DNA: TGTGCCAGCAGCCTGACTAGCGGGAGGAAAAATGAGCAGTTCTTC. This encodes CASSLTSGRKNEQFF. The chain is built from TRBV7-9 and TRBJ2-1; 13 nucleotides align to TRBD2. V dropped 5 bases and J dropped 7; count of bases not matched to a gene: 5. The V gene's germline CDR1 is SEHNR and CDR2 FQNEAQ (reference sequence). This CDR3 is built from 15 residues.

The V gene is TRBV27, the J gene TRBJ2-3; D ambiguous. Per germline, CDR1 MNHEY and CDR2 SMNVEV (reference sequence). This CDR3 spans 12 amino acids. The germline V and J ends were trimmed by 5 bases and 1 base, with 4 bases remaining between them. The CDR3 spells CASSHRTDTQYF. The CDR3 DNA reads TGTGCCAGCAGTCACCGCACAGATACGCAGTATTTT.

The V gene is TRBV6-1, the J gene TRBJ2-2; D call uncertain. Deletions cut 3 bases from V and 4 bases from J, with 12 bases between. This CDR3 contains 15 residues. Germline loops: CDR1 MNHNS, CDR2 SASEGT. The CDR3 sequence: CASSEPGGFTGELFF. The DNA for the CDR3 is TGTGCCAGCAGTGAGCCGGGCGGATTCACCGGGGAGCTGTTTTTT.

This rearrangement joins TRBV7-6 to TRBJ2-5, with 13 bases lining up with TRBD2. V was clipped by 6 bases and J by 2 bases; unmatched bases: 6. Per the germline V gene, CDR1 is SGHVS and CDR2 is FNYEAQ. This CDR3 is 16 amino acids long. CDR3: CASRSTSGRTQETQYF. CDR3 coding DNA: TGTGCCAGCAGGTCGACTAGCGGGAGGACGCAAGAGACCCAGTACTTC.

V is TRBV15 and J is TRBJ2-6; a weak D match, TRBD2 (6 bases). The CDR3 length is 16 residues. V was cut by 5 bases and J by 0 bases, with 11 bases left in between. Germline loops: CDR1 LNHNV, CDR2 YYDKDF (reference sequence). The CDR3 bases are TGTGCCACCAGCGGACTTAGCGGCTCTGGGGCCAACGTCCTGACTTTC. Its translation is CATSGLSGSGANVLTF.

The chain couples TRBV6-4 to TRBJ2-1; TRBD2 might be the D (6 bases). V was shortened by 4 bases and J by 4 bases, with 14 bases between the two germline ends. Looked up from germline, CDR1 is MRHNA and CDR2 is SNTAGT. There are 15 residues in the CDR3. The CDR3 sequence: CASSVSGSLYNEQFF. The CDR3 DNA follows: TGTGCCAGCAGTGTCAGCGGGTCACTTTACAATGAGCAGTTCTTC.